This T cell receptor (beta chain) appears in the sequencing data of a study of cytomegalovirus exposure and HLA in healthy donors. Across the whole study: Approximately 190 million T cells yielded roughly 120 million unique TCR beta sequences, as an earlier analysis found. General study points: In a later analysis, specific HLA alleles were associated with approximately 17,000 TCR beta sequences at a 0.05 false discovery rate. Excluded were some V segments that proved indistinguishable, including TRBV6-2 and TRBV6-3.

Notes on this clone: What it recognizes is unknown.

Vbeta (60) and Jbeta (13) primers were used in the PCR. Clones were sequenced by immunoSEQ multiplex PCR, and TCRdb holds only the in-frame ones, with some missing. The data show 130,000 or so clones, about 74% seen once. V lost 4 bases, J lost 4 bases, and 7 bases stayed unmatched. CDR3 length equals 16 residues. Germline CDR1 and CDR2: MNHEY and SVGAGI. The sequence derives from a man between 40 and 49 years old in good health and CMV-seropositive. Sequenced input: PBMCs. The rearrangement uses TRBV6-5 and TRBJ2-2, with 9 bases lining up with TRBD1. This CDR3 is CASSSPPGQGTGELFF. CDR3 nucleotide sequence: TGTGCCAGCAGTTCCCCCCCGGGACAGGGCACCGGGGAGCTGTTTTTT.